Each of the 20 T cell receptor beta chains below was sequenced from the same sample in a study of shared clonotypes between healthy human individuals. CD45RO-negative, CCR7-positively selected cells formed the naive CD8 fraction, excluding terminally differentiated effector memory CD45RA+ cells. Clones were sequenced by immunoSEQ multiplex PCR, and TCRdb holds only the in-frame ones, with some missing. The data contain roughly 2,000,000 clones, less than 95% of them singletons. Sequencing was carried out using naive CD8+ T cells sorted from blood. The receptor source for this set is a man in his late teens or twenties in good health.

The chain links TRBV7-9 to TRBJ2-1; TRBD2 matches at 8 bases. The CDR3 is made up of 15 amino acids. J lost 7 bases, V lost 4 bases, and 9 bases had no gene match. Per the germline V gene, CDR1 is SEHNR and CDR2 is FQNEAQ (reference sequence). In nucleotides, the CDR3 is TGTGCCAGCAGCTCTCGACTAGCGCCGCGTAATGAGCAGTTCTTC. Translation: CASSSRLAPRNEQFF.

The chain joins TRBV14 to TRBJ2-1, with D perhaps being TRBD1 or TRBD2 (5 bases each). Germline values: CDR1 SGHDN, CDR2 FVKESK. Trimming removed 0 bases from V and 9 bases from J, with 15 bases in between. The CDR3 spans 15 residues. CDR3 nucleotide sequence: TGTGCCAGCAGCCAAGAGGGGACCTTTTGGGGTGAGCAGTTCTTC. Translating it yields CASSQEGTFWGEQFF.

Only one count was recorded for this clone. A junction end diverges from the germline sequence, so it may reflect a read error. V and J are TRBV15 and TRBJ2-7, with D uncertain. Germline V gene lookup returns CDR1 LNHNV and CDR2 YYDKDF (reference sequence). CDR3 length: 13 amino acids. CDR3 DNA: TGTGCCACCAGCAGAGATATGGCAGGTGAGCGGTACTTC. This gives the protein CATSRDMAGERYF.

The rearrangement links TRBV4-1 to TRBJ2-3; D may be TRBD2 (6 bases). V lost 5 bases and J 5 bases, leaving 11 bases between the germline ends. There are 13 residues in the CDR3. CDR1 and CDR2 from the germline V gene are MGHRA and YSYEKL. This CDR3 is CASSGDSEDTQYF. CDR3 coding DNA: TGCGCCAGCAGCGGGGACTCGGAAGATACGCAGTATTTT.

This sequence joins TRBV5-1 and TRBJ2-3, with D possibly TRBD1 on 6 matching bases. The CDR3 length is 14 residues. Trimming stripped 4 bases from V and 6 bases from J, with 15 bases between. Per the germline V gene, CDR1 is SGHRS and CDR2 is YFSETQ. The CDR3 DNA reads TGCGCCAGCAGCCGTTTGTTGGGGGCCGATACGCAGTATTTT. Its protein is CASSRLLGADTQYF. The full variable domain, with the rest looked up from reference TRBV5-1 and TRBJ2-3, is KAGVTQTPRYLIKTRGQQVTLSCSPISGHRSVSWYQQTPGQGLQFLFEYFSETQRNKGNFPGRFSGRQFSNSRSEMNVSTLELGDSALYLCASSRLLGADTQYFGPGTRLTVL.

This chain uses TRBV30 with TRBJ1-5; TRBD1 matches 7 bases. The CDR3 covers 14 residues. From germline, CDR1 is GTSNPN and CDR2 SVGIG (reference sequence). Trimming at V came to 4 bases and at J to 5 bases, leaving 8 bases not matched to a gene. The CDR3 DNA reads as TGTGCCTGGACCCAGGGGGTCGGCGATCAGCCCCAGCATTTT. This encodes CAWTQGVGDQPQHF.

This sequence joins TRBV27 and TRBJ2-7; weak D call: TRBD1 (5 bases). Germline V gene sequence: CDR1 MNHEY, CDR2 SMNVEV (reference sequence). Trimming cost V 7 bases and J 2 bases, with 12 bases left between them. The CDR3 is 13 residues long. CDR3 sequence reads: CASTRVFPYEQYF. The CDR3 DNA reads TGTGCCAGCACCAGGGTCTTCCCCTACGAGCAGTACTTC.

The CDR3 DNA reads TGTGCCAGCAGTCCAATCGCTGAAGCTTTCTTT. This translates into CASSPIAEAFF. V and J are TRBV6-1 and TRBJ1-1, with D uncertain. The CDR3 has 11 residues. V lost 5 bases and J 6 bases, leaving 7 bases between the germline ends. Germline values: CDR1 MNHNS, CDR2 SASEGT.

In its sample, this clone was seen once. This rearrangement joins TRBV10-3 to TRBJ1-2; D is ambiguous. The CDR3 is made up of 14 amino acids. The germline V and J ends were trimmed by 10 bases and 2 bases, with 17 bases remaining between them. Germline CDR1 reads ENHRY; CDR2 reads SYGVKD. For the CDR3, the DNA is TGTGCCAGCGCCCCGGCGGCGTCGAACTATGGCTACACCTTC. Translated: CASAPAASNYGYTF.

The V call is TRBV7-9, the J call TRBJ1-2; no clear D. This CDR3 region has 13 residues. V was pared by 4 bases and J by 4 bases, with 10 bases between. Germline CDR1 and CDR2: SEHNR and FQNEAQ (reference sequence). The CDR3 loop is CASSYHGSYGYTF. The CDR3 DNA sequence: TGTGCCAGCAGCTACCATGGGAGCTATGGCTACACCTTC.

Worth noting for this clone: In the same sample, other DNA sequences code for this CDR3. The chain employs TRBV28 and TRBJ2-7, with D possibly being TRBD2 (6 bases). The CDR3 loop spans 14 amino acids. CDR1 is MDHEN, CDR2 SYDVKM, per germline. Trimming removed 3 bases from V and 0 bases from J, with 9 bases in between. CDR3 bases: TGTGCCAGCAGTTTGATCGGGGGCTCCTACGAGCAGTACTTC. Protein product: CASSLIGGSYEQYF.

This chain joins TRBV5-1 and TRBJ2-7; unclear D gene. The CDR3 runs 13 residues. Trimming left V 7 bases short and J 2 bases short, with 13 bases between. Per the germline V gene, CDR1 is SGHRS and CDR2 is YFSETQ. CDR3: CASLDGLTYEQYF. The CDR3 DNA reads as TGCGCCAGCTTAGACGGGCTCACCTACGAGCAGTACTTC.

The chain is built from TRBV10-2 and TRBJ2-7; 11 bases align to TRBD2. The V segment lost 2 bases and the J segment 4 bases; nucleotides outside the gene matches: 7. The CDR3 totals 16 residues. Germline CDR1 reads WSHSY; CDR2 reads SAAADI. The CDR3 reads CASSEETSGSGYEQYF. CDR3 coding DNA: TGCGCCAGCAGTGAGGAAACTAGCGGGAGCGGGTACGAGCAGTACTTC.

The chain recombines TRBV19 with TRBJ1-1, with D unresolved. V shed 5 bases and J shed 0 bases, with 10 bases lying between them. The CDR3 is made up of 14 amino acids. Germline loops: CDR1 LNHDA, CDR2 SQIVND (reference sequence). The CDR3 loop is CASSPPAVNTEAFF. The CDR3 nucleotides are TGTGCCAGTAGTCCCCCAGCAGTGAACACTGAAGCTTTCTTT.

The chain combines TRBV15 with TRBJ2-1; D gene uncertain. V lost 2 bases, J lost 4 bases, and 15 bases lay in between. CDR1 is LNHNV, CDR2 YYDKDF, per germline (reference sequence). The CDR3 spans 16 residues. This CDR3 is CATSRFSRRRYNEQFF. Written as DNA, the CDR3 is TGTGCCACCAGCAGATTCAGCAGGAGAAGGTACAATGAGCAGTTCTTC.

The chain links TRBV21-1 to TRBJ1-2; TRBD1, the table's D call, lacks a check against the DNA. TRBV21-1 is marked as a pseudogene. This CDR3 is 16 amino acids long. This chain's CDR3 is CASSSVTGGREDGYTF. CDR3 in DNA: TGTGCCAGCAGCAGTGTCACAGGGGGCAGAGAGGATGGCTACACCTTC.

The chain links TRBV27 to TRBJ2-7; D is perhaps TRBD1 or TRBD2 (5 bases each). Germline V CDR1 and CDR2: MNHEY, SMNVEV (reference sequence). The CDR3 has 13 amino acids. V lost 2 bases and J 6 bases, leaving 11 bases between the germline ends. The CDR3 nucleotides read TGTGCCAGCAGTTTAGATGGGACGACCGAGCAGTACTTC. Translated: CASSLDGTTEQYF.

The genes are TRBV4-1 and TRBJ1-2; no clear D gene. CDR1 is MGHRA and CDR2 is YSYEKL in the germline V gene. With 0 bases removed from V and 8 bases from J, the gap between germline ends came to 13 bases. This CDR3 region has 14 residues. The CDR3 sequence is CASSQDWQIDGYTF. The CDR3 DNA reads TGCGCCAGCAGCCAAGATTGGCAGATAGACGGCTACACCTTC.

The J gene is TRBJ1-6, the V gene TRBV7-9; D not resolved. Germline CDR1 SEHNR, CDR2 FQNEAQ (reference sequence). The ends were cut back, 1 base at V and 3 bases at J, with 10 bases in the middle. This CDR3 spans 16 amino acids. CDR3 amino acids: CASSLEDFLYNSPLHF. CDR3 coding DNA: TGTGCCAGCAGCTTAGAAGATTTCCTCTATAATTCACCCCTCCACTTT.

DNA of the CDR3: TGTGCCAGTAGTCCGTCGGGGACCCCCTACGAGCAGTACTTC. Translation gives CASSPSGTPYEQYF. The chain combines TRBV19 with TRBJ2-7; either TRBD1 or TRBD2 may supply D (5 bases each). Germline V gene lookup returns CDR1 LNHDA and CDR2 SQIVND (reference sequence). The CDR3 loop spans 14 amino acids. V lost 5 bases, J lost 2 bases, and 13 bases lay in between.